This TCR beta chain was sequenced for a study of T cells in Graves' hyperthyroidism and ophthalmopathy. This clonotype has ten or more counts. Uncontrolled infection, other autoimmune disease, pregnancy or lactation barred patients from enrollment. The PBMCs were taken from approximately 9.7 ml of fresh peripheral blood. RNA transcripts gave rise to amplified TCR beta CDR3 regions. The primer set for the first-round RT-PCR of the TCR CDR3 was HTBI. TCRdb reprocessed the multiplex PCR reads via MiXCR and lists one record per CDR3 protein. The data show over 450,000 distinct CDR3 sequences, with around 14% seen just once and around a sixth held by the top ten. This CDR3 is 15 amino acids long. Between the trimmed V and J ends, which lost 2 bases and 1 base, there was a span of 6 bases. Germline V gives CDR1 MNHNS, CDR2 SASEGT.

The source material was blood. The origin of this receptor is a young woman with Graves' hyperthyroidism. The chain carries TRBV6-1 and TRBJ2-6; no clear D gene. CDR3 sequence: CASSEYLSGANVLTF. CDR3 in DNA: TGTGCCAGCAGTGAATACTTATCTGGGGCCAACGTCCTGACTTTC.